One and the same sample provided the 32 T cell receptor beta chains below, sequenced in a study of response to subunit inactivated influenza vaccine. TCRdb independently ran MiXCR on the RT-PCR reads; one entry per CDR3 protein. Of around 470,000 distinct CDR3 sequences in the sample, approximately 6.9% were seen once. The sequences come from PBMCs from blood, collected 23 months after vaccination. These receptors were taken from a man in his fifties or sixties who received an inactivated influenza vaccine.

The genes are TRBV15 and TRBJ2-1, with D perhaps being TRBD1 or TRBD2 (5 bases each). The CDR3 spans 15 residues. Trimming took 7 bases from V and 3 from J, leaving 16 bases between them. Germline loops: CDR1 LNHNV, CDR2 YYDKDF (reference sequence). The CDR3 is CATTPTGTHYNEQFF. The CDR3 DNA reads TGTGCCACCACCCCAACCGGGACCCACTACAATGAGCAGTTCTTC.

The CDR3 is CASNLPRGAGELFF. CDR3 nucleotides: TGTGCCAGCAACCTCCCCCGGGGGGCCGGGGAGCTGTTTTTT. The rearrangement joins TRBV28 to TRBJ2-2, with TRBD2 identical over 7 bases. The V gene's germline CDR1 is MDHEN and CDR2 SYDVKM. Trimming removed 7 bases from V and 6 bases from J; junction bases left unmatched: 8. The CDR3 sequence is 14 residues long.

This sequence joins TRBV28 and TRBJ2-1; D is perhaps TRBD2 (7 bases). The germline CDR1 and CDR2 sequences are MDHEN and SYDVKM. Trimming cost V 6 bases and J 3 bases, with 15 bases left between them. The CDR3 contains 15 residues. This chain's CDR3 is CASSQGGGGYNEQFF. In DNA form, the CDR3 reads TGTGCCAGCAGCCAAGGGGGGGGAGGCTACAATGAGCAGTTCTTC. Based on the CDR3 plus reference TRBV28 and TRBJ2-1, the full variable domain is DVKVTQSSRYLVKRTGEKVFLECVQDMDHENMFWYRQDPGLGLRLIYFSYDVKMKEKGDIPEGYSVSREKKERFSLILESASTNQTSMYLCASSQGGGGYNEQFFGPGTRLTVL.

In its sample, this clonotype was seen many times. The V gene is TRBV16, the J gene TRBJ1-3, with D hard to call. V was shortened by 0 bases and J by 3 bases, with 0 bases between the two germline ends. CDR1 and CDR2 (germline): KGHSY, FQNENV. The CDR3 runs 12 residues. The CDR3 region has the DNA TGTGCCAGCAGCCAATCTGGAAACACCATATATTTT. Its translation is CASSQSGNTIYF.

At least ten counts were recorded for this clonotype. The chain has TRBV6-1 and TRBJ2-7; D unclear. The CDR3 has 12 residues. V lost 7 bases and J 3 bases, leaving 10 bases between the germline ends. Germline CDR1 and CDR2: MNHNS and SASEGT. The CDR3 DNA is TGTGCCAGCACCCCCTTTGGCTACGAGCAGTACTTC. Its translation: CASTPFGYEQYF.

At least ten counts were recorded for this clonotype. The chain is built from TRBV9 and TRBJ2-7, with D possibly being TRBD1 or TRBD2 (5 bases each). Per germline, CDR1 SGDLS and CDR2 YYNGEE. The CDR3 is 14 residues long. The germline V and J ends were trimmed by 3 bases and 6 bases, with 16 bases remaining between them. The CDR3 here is CASSGGPDIGEQYF. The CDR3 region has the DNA TGTGCCAGCAGCGGGGGACCAGATATCGGCGAGCAGTACTTC.

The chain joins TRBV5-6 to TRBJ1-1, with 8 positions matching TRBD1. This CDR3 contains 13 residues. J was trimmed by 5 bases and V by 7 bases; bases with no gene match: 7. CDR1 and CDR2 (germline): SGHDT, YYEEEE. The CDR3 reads CASRQGRWTEAFF. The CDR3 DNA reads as TGTGCCAGCCGACAGGGGAGATGGACTGAAGCTTTCTTT.

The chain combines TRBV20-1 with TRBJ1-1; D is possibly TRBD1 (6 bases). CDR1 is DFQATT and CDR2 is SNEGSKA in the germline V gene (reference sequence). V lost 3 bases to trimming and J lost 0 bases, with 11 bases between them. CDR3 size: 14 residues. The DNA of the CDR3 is TGCAGTGCTAGGTTACAGGGCATGAACACTGAAGCTTTCTTT. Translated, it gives CSARLQGMNTEAFF.

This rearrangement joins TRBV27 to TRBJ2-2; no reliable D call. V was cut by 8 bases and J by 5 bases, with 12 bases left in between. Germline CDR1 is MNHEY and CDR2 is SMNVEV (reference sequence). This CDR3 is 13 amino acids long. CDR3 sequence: CASRLVGTGELFF. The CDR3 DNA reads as TGTGCCAGCCGGCTAGTCGGGACCGGGGAGCTGTTTTTT.

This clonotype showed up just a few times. CDR3 sequence: CASSPEPGLEQYF. The CDR3 coding sequence is TGTGCCAGCAGCCCCGAACCGGGCCTCGAGCAGTACTTC. V gene TRBV7-2 combines with J gene TRBJ2-7; unclear D gene. Germline CDR1 and CDR2: SGHTA and FQGNSA. The CDR3 runs to 13 residues. The germline V and J ends were trimmed by 5 bases and 6 bases, with 14 bases remaining between them.

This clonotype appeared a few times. CDR3: CASSVDGVGYEQYF. The CDR3, as DNA: TGTGCCAGCAGCGTAGATGGCGTCGGCTACGAGCAGTACTTC. This chain connects TRBV9 to TRBJ2-7; D is unresolved. The V and J ends lost 0 bases and 3 bases respectively, with 10 bases between them. The germline CDR1 and CDR2 sequences are SGDLS and YYNGEE. The CDR3 covers 14 residues. Full variable domain (outside the CDR3, taken from reference TRBV9 and TRBJ2-7): DSGVTQTPKHLITATGQRVTLRCSPRSGDLSVYWYQQSLDQGLQFLIQYYNGEERAKGNILERFSAQQFPDLHSELNLSSLELGDSALYFCASSVDGVGYEQYFGPGTRLTVT.

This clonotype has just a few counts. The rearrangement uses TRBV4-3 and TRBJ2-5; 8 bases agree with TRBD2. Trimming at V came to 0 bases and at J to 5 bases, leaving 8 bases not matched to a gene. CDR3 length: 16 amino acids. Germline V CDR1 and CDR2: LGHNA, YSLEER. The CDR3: CASSQDLAGGEETQYF. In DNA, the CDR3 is TGCGCCAGCAGCCAAGATCTCGCGGGGGGCGAGGAGACCCAGTACTTC.

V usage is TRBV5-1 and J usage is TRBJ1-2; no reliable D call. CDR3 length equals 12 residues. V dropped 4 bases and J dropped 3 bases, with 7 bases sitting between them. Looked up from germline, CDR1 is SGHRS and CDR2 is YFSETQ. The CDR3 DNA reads TGCGCCAGCAGCACGGATGACTATGGCTACACCTTC. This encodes CASSTDDYGYTF.

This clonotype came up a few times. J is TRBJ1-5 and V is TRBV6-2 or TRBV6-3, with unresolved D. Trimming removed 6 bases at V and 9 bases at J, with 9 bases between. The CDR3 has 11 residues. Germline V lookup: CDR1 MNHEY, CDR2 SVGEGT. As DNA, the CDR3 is TGTGCCAGCAGAGACGGAGGGCCCCAGCATTTT. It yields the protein CASRDGGPQHF.

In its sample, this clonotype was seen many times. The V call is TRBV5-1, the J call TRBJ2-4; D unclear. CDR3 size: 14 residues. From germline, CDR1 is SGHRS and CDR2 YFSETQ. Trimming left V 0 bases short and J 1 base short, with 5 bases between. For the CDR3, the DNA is TGCGCCAGCAGCTTGGAAGGGGCCAAAAACATTCAGTACTTC. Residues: CASSLEGAKNIQYF.

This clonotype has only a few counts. This chain's CDR3 is CSARGATPSGRWNEQFF. CDR3 coding DNA: TGCAGTGCTAGAGGGGCCACGCCTAGCGGGAGATGGAATGAGCAGTTCTTC. The V call is TRBV20-1, the J call TRBJ2-1; TRBD2 matches at 10 bases. V was pared by 1 base and J by 7 bases, with 13 bases of the junction left unmatched. The CDR3 consists of 17 residues. Germline-derived CDR1 and CDR2 are DFQATT and SNEGSKA (reference sequence).

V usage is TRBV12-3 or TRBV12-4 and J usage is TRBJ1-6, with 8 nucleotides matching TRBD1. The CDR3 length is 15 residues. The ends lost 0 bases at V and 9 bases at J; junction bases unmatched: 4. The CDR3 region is CASSLARQGASPLHF. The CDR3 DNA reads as TGTGCCAGCAGTTTAGCGCGTCAGGGGGCTTCACCCCTCCACTTT.

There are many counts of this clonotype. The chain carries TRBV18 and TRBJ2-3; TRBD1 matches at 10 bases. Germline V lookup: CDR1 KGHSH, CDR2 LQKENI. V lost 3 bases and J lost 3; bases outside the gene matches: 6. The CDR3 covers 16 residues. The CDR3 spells CASSPPVGQGTDTQYF. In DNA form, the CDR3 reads TGTGCCAGCTCACCCCCAGTGGGACAGGGGACAGATACGCAGTATTTT.

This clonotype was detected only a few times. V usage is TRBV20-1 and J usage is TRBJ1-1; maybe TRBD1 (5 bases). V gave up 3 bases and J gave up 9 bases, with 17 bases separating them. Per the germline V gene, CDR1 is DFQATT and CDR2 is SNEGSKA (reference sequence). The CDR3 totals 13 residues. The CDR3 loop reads CSASIPGTLKAFF. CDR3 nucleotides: TGCAGTGCTAGTATTCCAGGGACTCTCAAAGCTTTCTTT.

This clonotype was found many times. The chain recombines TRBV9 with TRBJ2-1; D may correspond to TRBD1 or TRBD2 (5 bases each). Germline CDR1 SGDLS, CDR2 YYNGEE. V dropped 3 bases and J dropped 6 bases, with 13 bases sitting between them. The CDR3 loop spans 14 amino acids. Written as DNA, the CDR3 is TGTGCCAGCAGCGACGGGACGGCAGTCAATGAGCAGTTCTTC. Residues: CASSDGTAVNEQFF.

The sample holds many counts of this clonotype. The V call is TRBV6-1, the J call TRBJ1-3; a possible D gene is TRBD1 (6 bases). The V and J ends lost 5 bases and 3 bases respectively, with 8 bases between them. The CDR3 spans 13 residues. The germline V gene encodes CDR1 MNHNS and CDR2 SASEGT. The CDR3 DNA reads TGTGCCAGCAGTCGGACAGTTGGAAACACCATATATTTT. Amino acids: CASSRTVGNTIYF.

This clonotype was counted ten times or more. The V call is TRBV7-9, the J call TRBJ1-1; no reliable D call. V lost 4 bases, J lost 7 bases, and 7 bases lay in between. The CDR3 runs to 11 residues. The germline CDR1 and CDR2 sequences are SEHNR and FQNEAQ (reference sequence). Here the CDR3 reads CASSSGFEAFF. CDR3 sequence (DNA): TGTGCCAGCAGCTCAGGATTTGAAGCTTTCTTT.

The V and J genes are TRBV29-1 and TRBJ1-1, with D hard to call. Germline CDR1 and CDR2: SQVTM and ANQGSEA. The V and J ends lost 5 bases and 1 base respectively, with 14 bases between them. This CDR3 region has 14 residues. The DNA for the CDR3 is TGCAGCGTTTCCACCTGGGAGGGGAACACTGAAGCTTTCTTT. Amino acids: CSVSTWEGNTEAFF.

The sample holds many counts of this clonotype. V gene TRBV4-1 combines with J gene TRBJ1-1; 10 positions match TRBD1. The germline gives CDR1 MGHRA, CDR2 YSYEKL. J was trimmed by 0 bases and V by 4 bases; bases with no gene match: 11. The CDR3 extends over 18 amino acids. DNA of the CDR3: TGCGCCAGCAGCCCTAGACAGGGGGCGCTCCCTATGAACACTGAAGCTTTCTTT. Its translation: CASSPRQGALPMNTEAFF.

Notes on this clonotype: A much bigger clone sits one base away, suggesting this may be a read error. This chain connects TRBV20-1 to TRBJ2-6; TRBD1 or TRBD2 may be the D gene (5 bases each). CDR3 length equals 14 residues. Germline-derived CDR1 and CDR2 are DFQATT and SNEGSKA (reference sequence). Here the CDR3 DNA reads TGCAGTGCTAGGAGGGGCACTGGGGCCTACGTCCTGACTTTC. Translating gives CSARRGTGAYVLTF.

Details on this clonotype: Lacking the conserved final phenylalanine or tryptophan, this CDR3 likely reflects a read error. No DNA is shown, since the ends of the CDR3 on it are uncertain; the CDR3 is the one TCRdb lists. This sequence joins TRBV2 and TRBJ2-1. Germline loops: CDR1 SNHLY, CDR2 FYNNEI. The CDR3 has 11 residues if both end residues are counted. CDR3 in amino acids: CASSEERRKVL.

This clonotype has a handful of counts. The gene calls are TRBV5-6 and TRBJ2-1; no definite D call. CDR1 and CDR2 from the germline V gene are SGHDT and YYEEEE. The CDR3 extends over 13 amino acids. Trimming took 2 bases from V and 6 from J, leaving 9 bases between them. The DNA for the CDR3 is TGTGCCAGCAGCTTAAGACCGGTCAATGAGCAGTTCTTC. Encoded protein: CASSLRPVNEQFF.

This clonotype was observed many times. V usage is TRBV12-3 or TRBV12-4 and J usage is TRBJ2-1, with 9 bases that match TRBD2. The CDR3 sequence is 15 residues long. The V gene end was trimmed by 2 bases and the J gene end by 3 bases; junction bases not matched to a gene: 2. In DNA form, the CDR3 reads TGTGCCAGCAGTTTAACTAGCGGGTACTACAATGAGCAGTTCTTC. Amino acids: CASSLTSGYYNEQFF.

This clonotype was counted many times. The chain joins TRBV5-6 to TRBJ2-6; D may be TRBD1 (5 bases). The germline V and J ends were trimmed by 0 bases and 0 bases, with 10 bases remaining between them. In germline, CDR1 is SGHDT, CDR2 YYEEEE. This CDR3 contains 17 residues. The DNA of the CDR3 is TGTGCCAGCAGCTTGGCAGGGATCAGCTCTGGGGCCAACGTCCTGACTTTC. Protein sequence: CASSLAGISSGANVLTF.

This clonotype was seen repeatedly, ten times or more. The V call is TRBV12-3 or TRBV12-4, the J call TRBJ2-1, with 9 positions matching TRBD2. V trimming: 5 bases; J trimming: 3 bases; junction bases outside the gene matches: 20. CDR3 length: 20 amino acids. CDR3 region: CASSLLPLAGKAVSYNEQFF. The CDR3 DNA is TGTGCCAGCAGTCTCCTACCTCTAGCGGGAAAAGCTGTAAGCTACAATGAGCAGTTCTTC.

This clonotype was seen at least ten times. In DNA form, the CDR3 reads TGTGCCATCAGAACTAGACCGAACACCGGGGAGCTGTTTTTT. This sequence encodes CAIRTRPNTGELFF. This chain connects TRBV10-3 to TRBJ2-2, with TRBD2 as a possible D gene (5 bases). The length of the CDR3 is 14 residues. V was trimmed by 6 bases and J by 0 bases, leaving 8 bases between them. CDR1 and CDR2 (germline): ENHRY, SYGVKD.

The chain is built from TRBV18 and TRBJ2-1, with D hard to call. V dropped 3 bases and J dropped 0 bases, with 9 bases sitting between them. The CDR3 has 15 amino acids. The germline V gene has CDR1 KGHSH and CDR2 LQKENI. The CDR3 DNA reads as TGTGCCAGCTCACCCACCCAGTCCTCCTACAATGAGCAGTTCTTC. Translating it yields CASSPTQSSYNEQFF.